This T cell receptor beta chain was found in a study of blood T cell repertoires in COVID-19. Study as a whole: Whether acute or convalescent, the COVID-19 samples came from the United States, Italy and Spain. The cDNA or gDNA used as material had been derived from T cells, B-cell-depleted T cells, or PBMCs.

The authors' processing: For nucleated cells, counts were estimated from reference gene primer amplification. The repertoire was sequenced with immunoSEQ multiplex PCR; TCRdb's copy has only in-frame clones and lacks some. V, J and clone size were drawn from that table, and D and trimming were deduced from the DNA. The repertoire holds some 58,000 clones, with roughly 85% as singletons. From germline, CDR1 is SGHKS and CDR2 YYEKEE (reference sequence). The CDR3 totals 16 residues. The ends lost 4 bases at V and 9 bases at J; junction bases unmatched: 13. This sequence was found in a man aged 35 to 55 with acute or convalescent COVID-19. J is TRBJ2-1 and V is TRBV5-5, with 10 bases matching TRBD2. The sequenced sample was peripheral blood. In DNA, the CDR3 is TGTGCCAGCAGCAGTACAGCGGGGGGGCTACGTAGTGAGCAGTTCTTC. Its translation: CASSSTAGGLRSEQFF.